This T cell receptor beta chain is drawn from a study of T cell repertoires in cytomegalovirus infection. Broader study findings: The cumulative frequency of public TCR beta families identified carriers of CMV plus the relevant HLA.

TCRdb ran MiXCR on the reads and lists one entry per CDR3 protein. The sample lists around 69,000 distinct CDR3 sequences, about 26% occurring once. As to this clonotype: Its specificity is not known.

Germline assignment: CDR1 SGHRS and CDR2 YFSETQ. The CDR3 is made up of 15 amino acids. V gave up 0 bases and J gave up 6 bases, with 10 bases separating them. The chain couples TRBV5-1 to TRBJ1-6; D not resolved. Source: CD8+ T cells from cultured PBMCs, taken from culture after CMV antigen stimulation. The TCR was taken from a human donor in good health (CMV status not recorded). Some clones in this sample may be carry-over from other donors' samples. The CDR3 DNA sequence: TGCGCCAGCAGCTTGGAGGGCGCCGGTAATTCACCCCTCCACTTT. It is translated as CASSLEGAGNSPLHF.